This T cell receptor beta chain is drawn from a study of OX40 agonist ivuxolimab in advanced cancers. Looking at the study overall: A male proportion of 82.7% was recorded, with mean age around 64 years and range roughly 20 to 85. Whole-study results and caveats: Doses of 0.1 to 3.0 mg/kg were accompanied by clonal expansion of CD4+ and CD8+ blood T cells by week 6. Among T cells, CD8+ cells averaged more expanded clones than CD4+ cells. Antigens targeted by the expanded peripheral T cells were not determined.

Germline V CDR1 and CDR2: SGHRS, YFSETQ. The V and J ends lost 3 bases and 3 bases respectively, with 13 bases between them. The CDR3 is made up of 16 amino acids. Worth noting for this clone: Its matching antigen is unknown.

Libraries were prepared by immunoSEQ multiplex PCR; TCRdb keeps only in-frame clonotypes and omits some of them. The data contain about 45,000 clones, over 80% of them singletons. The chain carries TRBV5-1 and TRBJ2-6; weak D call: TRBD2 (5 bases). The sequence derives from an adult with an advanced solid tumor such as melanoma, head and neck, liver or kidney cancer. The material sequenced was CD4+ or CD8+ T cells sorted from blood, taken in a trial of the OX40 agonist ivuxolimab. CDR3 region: CASSSDGLFGANVLTF. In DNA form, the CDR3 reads TGCGCCAGCAGCTCTGATGGACTTTTTGGGGCCAACGTCCTGACTTTC.